Included here is one T cell receptor (beta chain) sequence, with context. Patients of the Seattle cohort, enrolled during active infection, were followed longitudinally. Authors' processing steps: Amplification with reference gene primers provided the estimates of nucleated cell counts. Profiling relied on immunoSEQ multiplex PCR, and the TCRdb table lists in-frame clones only, not all of them. Clone size and V and J calls were adopted from that table, with D and trimming inferred from the DNA. The profile shows roughly 190,000 clones, more than 75% of them singletons. This sample stems from a study of blood T cell repertoires in COVID-19. Looking at the study overall: Donors in the United States, Italy and Spain gave samples during acute or convalescent COVID-19.

CDR1 and CDR2 from the germline V gene are SGHAT and FQNNGV. This CDR3 has 16 residues. V lost 1 base and J 4 bases, leaving 16 bases between the germline ends. V and J are TRBV11-2 and TRBJ1-2; D gene ambiguous. What was sequenced was peripheral blood. The TCR comes from a woman in her sixties or seventies with COVID-19, enrolled during active disease. The CDR3 sequence: CASSLAGPRGVYGYTF. In DNA form, the CDR3 reads TGTGCCAGCAGCTTAGCAGGACCCCGGGGTGTCTATGGCTACACCTTC. Filled out from reference TRBV11-2 and TRBJ1-2, the complete variable domain reads EAGVAQSPRYKIIEKRQSVAFWCNPISGHATLYWYQQILGQGPKLLIQFQNNGVVDDSQLPKDRFSAERLKGVDSTLKIQPAKLEDSAVYLCASSLAGPRGVYGYTFGSGTRLTVV.